What follows describes a single TCR beta chain. The antigen remains unidentified. The sample originates from a study of T cell clonotyping in hematopoietic cell transplantation. Study-wide points: Higher Inverse Simpson Index values in graft donor and pretransplant recipient predicted broader posttransplant TCR diversity.

Germline values: CDR1 SGHAT, CDR2 FQDESV (reference sequence). Unmatched junction bases numbered 10, after V lost 6 bases and J lost 1 base. CDR3 size: 16 residues. The protocol was immunoSEQ multiplex PCR, while the TCRdb copy is restricted to in-frame clones and leaves out a portion. Of 7,000 or so clones listed, nearly 99% are singletons. The TCR comes from a male patient in his sixties who had an allogeneic stem cell transplant from a related donor, so the T cells may come from the graft donor. Some clones in this sample may be carry-over from other donors' samples. The specimen comprised PBMCs, sampled 30 days after allogeneic stem cell transplant. V and J are TRBV11-1 and TRBJ2-3; 7 nucleotides line up with TRBD1. The CDR3 sequence is CASSSKGARGTDTQYF. The DNA for the CDR3 is TGTGCCAGCAGTTCAAAGGGGGCGCGAGGCACAGATACGCAGTATTTT.